This paragraph covers one TCR beta chain sequence. TCRdb re-analysed the reads in MiXCR, keeping a single row per CDR3 protein. The sample yields roughly 760,000 distinct CDR3 sequences, 35% to 45% seen once. The entry originates in a study of T cell repertoires in cytomegalovirus infection. Germline CDR1 is SGHTA and CDR2 is FQGNSA. Trimming pared 5 bases from V and 7 bases from J, leaving 9 bases between. The CDR3 loop spans 12 amino acids. Sequencing was done on a sample of PBMCs. This receptor was identified in a human donor in good health (CMV status not recorded). Some clones in this sample may be carry-over from other donors' samples. The chain has TRBV7-2 and TRBJ1-5; D call uncertain. This chain's CDR3 is CASSGNFQPQHF. CDR3 DNA sequence: TGTGCCAGCAGCGGGAATTTCCAGCCCCAGCATTTT.